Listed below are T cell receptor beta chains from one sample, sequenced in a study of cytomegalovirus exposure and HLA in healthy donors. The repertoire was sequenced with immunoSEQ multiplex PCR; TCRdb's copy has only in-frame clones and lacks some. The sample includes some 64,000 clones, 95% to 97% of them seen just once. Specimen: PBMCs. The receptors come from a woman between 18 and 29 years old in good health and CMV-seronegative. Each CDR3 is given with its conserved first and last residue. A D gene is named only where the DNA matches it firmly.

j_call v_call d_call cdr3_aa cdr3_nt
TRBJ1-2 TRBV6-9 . CASSYSTSPRSNYGYTF TGTGCCAGCAGTTATTCTACGTCGCCGAGGAGCAACTATGGCTACACCTTC
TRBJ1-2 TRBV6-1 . CASSEDWTVGGYTF TGTGCCAGCAGTGAAGATTGGACAGTTGGGGGCTACACCTTC
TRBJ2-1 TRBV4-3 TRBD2 CASGGVAGATYNEQFF TGCGCCAGTGGGGGGGTAGCGGGAGCCACCTACAATGAGCAGTTCTTC
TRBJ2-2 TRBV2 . CASSEPNRAGGELFF TGTGCCAGCAGTGAACCGAACAGGGCCGGCGGGGAGCTGTTTTTT
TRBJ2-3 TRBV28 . CASSKNTHTQYF TGTGCCAGCAGTAAAAACACGCATACGCAGTATTTT
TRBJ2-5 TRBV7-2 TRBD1 CASSPDRDRETQYF TGTGCCAGCAGCCCGGACAGGGACAGGGAGACCCAGTACTTC
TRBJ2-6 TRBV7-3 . CASSLRAAISGTGANVLTF TGTGCCAGCAGCTTAAGGGCGGCGATTAGCGGTACTGGGGCCAACGTCCTGACTTTC
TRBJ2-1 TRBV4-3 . CASSHPGTPSSYNEQFF TGCGCCAGCAGCCATCCCGGGACACCGAGCTCCTACAATGAGCAGTTCTTC
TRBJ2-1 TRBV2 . CASSPQGLRAQFF TGTGCCAGCAGTCCCCAGGGACTCCGCGCGCAGTTCTTC
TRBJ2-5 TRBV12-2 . CASRPNGTKQETQYF TGTGCAAGTCGCCCCAATGGGACAAAACAAGAGACCCAGTACTTC